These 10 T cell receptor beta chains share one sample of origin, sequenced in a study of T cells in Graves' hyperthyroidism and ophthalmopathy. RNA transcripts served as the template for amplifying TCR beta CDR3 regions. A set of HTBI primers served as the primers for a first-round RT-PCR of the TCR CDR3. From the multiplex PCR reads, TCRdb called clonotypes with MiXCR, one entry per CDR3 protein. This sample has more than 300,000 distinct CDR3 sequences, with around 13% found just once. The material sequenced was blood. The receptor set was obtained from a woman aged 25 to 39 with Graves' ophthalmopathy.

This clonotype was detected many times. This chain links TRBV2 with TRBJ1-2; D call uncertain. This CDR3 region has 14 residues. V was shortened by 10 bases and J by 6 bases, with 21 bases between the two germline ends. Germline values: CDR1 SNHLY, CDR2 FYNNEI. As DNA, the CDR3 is TGTGCCACCATTCGCTCTAGGACGCAAGATGGCTACACCTTC. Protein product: CATIRSRTQDGYTF.

CDR3 coding DNA: TGTGCCAGCAGGGATTTGGGGGGGCCAGTCACCGGGGAGCTGTTTTTT. As protein: CASRDLGGPVTGELFF. The chain is built from TRBV28 and TRBJ2-2; the D gene is possibly TRBD2 (7 bases). Trimming cost V 6 bases and J 4 bases, with 18 bases left between them. In germline, CDR1 is MDHEN, CDR2 SYDVKM. The CDR3 spans 16 residues.

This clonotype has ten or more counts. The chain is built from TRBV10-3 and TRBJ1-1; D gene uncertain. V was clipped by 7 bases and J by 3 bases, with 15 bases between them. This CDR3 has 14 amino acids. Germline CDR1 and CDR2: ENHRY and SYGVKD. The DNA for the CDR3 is TGTGCCATCAAGTCGGCCACCGGGTACACTGAAGCTTTCTTT. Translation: CAIKSATGYTEAFF.

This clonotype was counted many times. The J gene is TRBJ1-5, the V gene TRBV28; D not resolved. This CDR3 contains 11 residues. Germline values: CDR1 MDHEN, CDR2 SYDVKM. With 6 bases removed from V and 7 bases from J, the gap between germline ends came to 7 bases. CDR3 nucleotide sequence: TGTGCCAGCAGGGACGGGCAGCCCCAGCATTTT. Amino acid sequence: CASRDGQPQHF.

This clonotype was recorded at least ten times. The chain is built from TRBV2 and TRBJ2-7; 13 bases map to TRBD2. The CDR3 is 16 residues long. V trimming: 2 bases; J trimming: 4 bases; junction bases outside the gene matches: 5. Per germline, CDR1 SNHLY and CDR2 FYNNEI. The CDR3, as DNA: TGTGCCAGCAGTGAAATGGGACTAGCGGGGACTTACGAGCAGTACTTC. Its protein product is CASSEMGLAGTYEQYF.

The CDR3 reads CSAKPGLVGRETQYF. The CDR3 nucleotides are TGCAGTGCTAAGCCGGGACTAGTGGGCCGAGAGACCCAGTACTTC. The chain recombines TRBV20-1 with TRBJ2-5, with 8 bases matching TRBD2. From germline, CDR1 is DFQATT and CDR2 SNEGSKA (reference sequence). The CDR3 totals 15 residues. V trimming: 4 bases; J trimming: 4 bases; junction bases outside the gene matches: 11.

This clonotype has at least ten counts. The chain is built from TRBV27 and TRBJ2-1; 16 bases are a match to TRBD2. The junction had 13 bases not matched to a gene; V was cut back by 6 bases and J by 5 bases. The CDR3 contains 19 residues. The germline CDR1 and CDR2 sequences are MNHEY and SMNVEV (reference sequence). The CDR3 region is CASRGLAGGPTLGHNEQFF. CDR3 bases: TGTGCCAGCAGGGGACTAGCGGGGGGGCCTACACTCGGGCACAATGAGCAGTTCTTC.

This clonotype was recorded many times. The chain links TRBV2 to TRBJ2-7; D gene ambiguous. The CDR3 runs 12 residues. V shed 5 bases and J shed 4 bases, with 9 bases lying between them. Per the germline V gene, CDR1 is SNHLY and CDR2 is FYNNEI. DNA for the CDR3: TGTGCCAGCAGTAATACTGAATACGAGCAGTACTTC. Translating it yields CASSNTEYEQYF.

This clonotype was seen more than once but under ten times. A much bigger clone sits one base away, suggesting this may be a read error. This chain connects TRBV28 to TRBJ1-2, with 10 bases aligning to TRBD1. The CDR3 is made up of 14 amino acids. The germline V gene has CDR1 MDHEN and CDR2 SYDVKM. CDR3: CAGSLYGTGDGYTF. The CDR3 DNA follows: TGTGCCGGCAGTTTATATGGGACAGGGGACGGCTACACCTTC.

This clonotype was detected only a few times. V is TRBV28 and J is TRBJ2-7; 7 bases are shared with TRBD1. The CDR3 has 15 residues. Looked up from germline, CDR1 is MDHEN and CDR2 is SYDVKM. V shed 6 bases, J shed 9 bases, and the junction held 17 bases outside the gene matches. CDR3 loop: CASSSQQGQIRGQYF. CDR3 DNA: TGTGCCAGCAGCTCCCAACAGGGGCAAATTCGGGGGCAGTACTTC.